Given below is one T cell receptor (beta chain) in context. This sample was included in a study of blood T cell repertoires in COVID-19. Sequencing was performed with immunoSEQ multiplex PCR; in TCRdb, only in-frame clones are kept and a portion is missing. The repertoire has tens of thousands of clones, about 83% of them found once; the top ten carry approximately 6%. The CDR3 extends over 13 amino acids. Germline CDR1 MNHEY, CDR2 SMNVEV (reference sequence). Deletions cut 10 bases from V and 4 bases from J, with 17 bases between. The receptor comes from a woman between 55 and 75 years old with COVID-19, enrolled during active disease. The rearrangement uses TRBV27 and TRBJ2-7; perhaps TRBD2 as D (6 bases). Sequencing was performed on peripheral blood. The CDR3 region has the DNA TGTGCCACCCGACTAGGACCTTTTTACGAGCAGTACTTC. Amino acid sequence: CATRLGPFYEQYF.